This is a list of T cell receptor beta chains from one sample in a study of cytomegalovirus exposure and HLA in healthy donors. Produced via immunoSEQ multiplex PCR; TCRdb's table is partial and in-frame only. Of approximately 120,000 clones listed, approximately 92% are singletons. Material: PBMCs. The receptors shown here come from a woman aged 18-29 years in good health and CMV-seronegative. CDR3s include the opening cysteine and the closing phenylalanine or tryptophan. Each record gives: D gene, clone size, V gene, J gene, CDR3 protein, CDR3 DNA. D genes are given only for firm matches. Clone size appears in some rows only: once, few, many, or a class for an expanded clone.

>-|few|TRBV9|TRBJ2-7
CASSRGQTGEQYF
TGTGCCAGCAGCAGGGGACAAACGGGGGAGCAGTACTTC
>-|-|TRBV28|TRBJ1-5
CASRSQLYSNQPQHF
TGTGCCAGCAGGTCACAGCTGTATAGCAATCAGCCCCAGCATTTT
>-|-|TRBV30|TRBJ1-3
CAWSVISPGLSGNTIYF
TGTGCCTGGAGTGTAATCTCTCCAGGTCTCTCTGGAAACACCATATATTTT
>-|-|TRBV19|TRBJ1-6
CASSIGTGNSYNSPLHF
TGTGCCAGTAGTATTGGAACAGGGAACAGTTATAATTCACCCCTCCACTTT
>TRBD2|-|TRBV27|TRBJ2-1
CASRPRWGGMNEQFF
TGTGCCAGCAGGCCTCGGTGGGGGGGGATGAATGAGCAGTTCTTC
>TRBD1|-|TRBV6-5|TRBJ2-2
CASRRQGVNTGELFF
TGTGCCAGCAGGAGACAGGGGGTGAACACCGGGGAGCTGTTTTTT
>-|-|TRBV7-9|TRBJ2-7
CASSLEVVNEQYF
TGTGCCAGCAGCTTAGAAGTAGTCAACGAGCAGTACTTC
>TRBD2|-|TRBV9|TRBJ2-1
CASSAGLAGGPSDNEQFF
TGTGCCAGCAGCGCGGGACTAGCGGGAGGACCGTCTGACAATGAGCAGTTCTTC
>TRBD2|few|TRBV5-6|TRBJ2-7
CASSWGLAVRGNEQYF
TGTGCCAGCAGCTGGGGACTAGCGGTAAGGGGTAACGAGCAGTACTTC
>-|-|TRBV7-2|TRBJ1-3
CASSLESHDTIYF
TGTGCCAGCAGCTTAGAAAGCCATGACACCATATATTTT
>-|-|TRBV30|TRBJ2-3
CAWSVSGDTQYF
TGTGCCTGGAGTGTATCCGGAGATACGCAGTATTTT
>-|once|TRBV10-3|TRBJ1-3
CAISESAGPSSGNTIYF
TGTGCCATCAGTGAGTCGGCAGGGCCGAGCTCTGGAAACACCATATATTTT
>TRBD2|-|TRBV27|TRBJ2-7
CASSFGVSAGGEQYF
TGTGCCAGCAGTTTTGGAGTGAGTGCGGGGGGCGAGCAGTACTTC
>TRBD2|once|TRBV9|TRBJ2-1
CASNLAGVGNEQFF
TGTGCCAGCAACTTAGCGGGAGTGGGCAATGAGCAGTTCTTC
>TRBD1|once|TRBV6-5|TRBJ1-2
CASSFLDRGLSYGYTF
TGTGCCAGCAGTTTTCTGGACAGGGGGCTCAGCTATGGCTACACCTTC
>TRBD2|-|TRBV6-4|TRBJ2-3
CASSVEAGGRRTDTQYF
TGTGCCAGCAGTGTAGAGGCGGGGGGGCGGCGCACAGATACGCAGTATTTT
>TRBD1|-|TRBV23-1|TRBJ1-4
CASSKWTGTKEKLFF
TGCGCCAGCAGTAAATGGACAGGGACAAAAGAAAAACTGTTTTTT
>TRBD2|-|TRBV5-4|TRBJ2-7
CASSLDLAGISYEQYF
TGTGCCAGCAGCTTGGATCTAGCGGGAATCTCCTACGAGCAGTACTTC
>-|few|TRBV2|TRBJ1-2
CASSGDSYGYTF
TGTGCCAGCAGTGGAGACAGCTATGGCTACACCTTC
>-|-|TRBV30|TRBJ1-6
CAWSPEGHNNSPLHF
TGTGCCTGGAGCCCAGAAGGACACAATAATTCACCCCTCCACTTT
>-|-|TRBV5-4|TRBJ2-2
CASSFKFGELFF
TGTGCCAGCAGCTTTAAATTTGGGGAGCTGTTTTTT
>-|once|TRBV11-3|TRBJ1-1
CASSGRVGTEAFF
TGTGCCAGCAGCGGCCGGGTGGGCACTGAAGCTTTCTTT
>-|-|TRBV7-2|TRBJ2-7
CASIPRGGRFYEQYF
TGTGCCAGCATCCCGCGTGGGGGCAGGTTCTACGAGCAGTACTTC
>-|-|TRBV6-1|TRBJ1-5
CASSGPLGGGNQPQHF
TGTGCCAGCAGTGGCCCCCTGGGGGGAGGCAATCAGCCCCAGCATTTT
>-|-|TRBV18|TRBJ1-5
CASSPSGNQPQHF
TGTGCCAGCTCACCCTCGGGCAATCAGCCCCAGCATTTT
>TRBD2|-|TRBV6-5|TRBJ2-7
CASSSIAGSSYEQYF
TGTGCCAGCAGTTCCATAGCGGGGAGCTCCTACGAGCAGTACTTC
>-|-|TRBV28|TRBJ1-6
CASSLFSGVGAGGSYNSPLHF
TGTGCCAGCAGTTTATTTTCAGGGGTTGGGGCAGGAGGCTCCTATAATTCACCCCTCCACTTT
>TRBD1|-|TRBV15|TRBJ1-5
CATSRGGTAMGGNQPQHF
TGTGCCACCAGCAGAGGCGGGACAGCCATGGGCGGCAATCAGCCCCAGCATTTT
>TRBD1|once|TRBV4-3|TRBJ2-7
CASSQGTGFDVEQYF
TGCGCCAGCAGCCAAGGGACAGGGTTTGATGTCGAGCAGTACTTC
>TRBD2|-|TRBV4-2|TRBJ2-5
CASRELAGGLETQYF
TGTGCCAGCAGAGAACTAGCGGGGGGTTTGGAGACCCAGTACTTC
>TRBD1|-|TRBV19|TRBJ2-3
CASTSPGQGPTTDTQYF
TGTGCCAGTACTTCACCCGGACAGGGCCCTACCACAGATACGCAGTATTTT
>TRBD1|-|TRBV30|TRBJ1-2
CAWSEGQFYGYTF
TGTGCCTGGAGCGAGGGACAGTTCTATGGCTACACCTTC
>-|-|TRBV28|TRBJ1-4
CASTNGGATNEKLFF
TGTGCCAGCACCAACGGGGGGGCAACTAATGAAAAACTGTTTTTT
>TRBD2|-|TRBV7-9|TRBJ2-7
CASSSEFGREAPRYEQYF
TGTGCCAGCAGCTCCGAGTTCGGGCGGGAGGCCCCACGCTACGAGCAGTACTTC
>-|-|TRBV14|TRBJ2-3
CASSQTSGAADTQYF
TGTGCCAGCAGCCAAACGTCAGGGGCAGCAGATACGCAGTATTTT
>TRBD1|-|TRBV14|TRBJ2-6
CASSDTGQGPYGANVLTF
TGTGCCAGCAGCGATACGGGACAGGGCCCGTACGGGGCCAACGTCCTGACTTTC
>-|-|TRBV18|TRBJ1-1
CASSPASGGAFF
TGTGCCAGCTCACCAGCTTCCGGTGGAGCTTTCTTT
>-|-|TRBV6-6|TRBJ1-2
CASSGGGLGSYGYTF
TGTGCCAGCAGCGGCGGAGGGCTGGGAAGCTATGGCTACACCTTC
>-|few|TRBV6-1|TRBJ2-7
CASSERQRAYEQYF
TGTGCCAGCAGCGAGCGACAGCGTGCCTACGAGCAGTACTTC
>TRBD1|-|TRBV28|TRBJ1-4
CASRRDRVEKLFF
TGTGCCAGCAGGAGGGACAGGGTTGAAAAACTGTTTTTT
>TRBD1|-|TRBV27|TRBJ2-1
CASSLGTVLNEQFF
TGTGCCAGCAGTTTGGGGACAGTTTTAAATGAGCAGTTCTTC
>-|-|TRBV19|TRBJ2-7
CASSIGTAFSYEQYF
TGTGCCAGTAGTATAGGGACAGCCTTCTCCTACGAGCAGTACTTC
>-|-|TRBV18|TRBJ1-2
CASSRGGLEVGYTF
TGTGCCAGCTCACGCGGCGGTTTGGAAGTGGGCTACACCTTC
>-|once|TRBV29-1|TRBJ1-1
CSVDFTGIATEAFF
TGCAGCGTTGACTTTACGGGAATAGCGACTGAAGCTTTCTTT
>-|-|TRBV21-1|TRBJ2-7
CASSKGLAGGPWRYEQYF
TGTGCCAGCAGCAAAGGACTAGCGGGAGGGCCCTGGAGGTACGAGCAGTACTTC
>-|-|TRBV9|TRBJ2-3
CASSVGGPTDTQYF
TGTGCCAGCAGCGTAGGAGGTCCCACAGATACGCAGTATTTT
>-|-|TRBV29-1|TRBJ2-3
CSSGADTQYF
TGCAGCTCCGGAGCAGATACGCAGTATTTT
>TRBD1|few|TRBV14|TRBJ2-2
CASSPKGQSTGELFF
TGTGCCAGCAGCCCTAAGGGACAGTCAACCGGGGAGCTGTTTTTT
>TRBD1|-|TRBV2|TRBJ2-7
CASRLRDRVFDEQYF
TGTGCCAGCAGACTCCGGGACAGGGTCTTCGACGAGCAGTACTTC
>TRBD1|-|TRBV7-9|TRBJ1-3
CASSLVQGGSAGNTIYF
TGTGCCAGCAGCTTAGTACAGGGGGGTTCGGCTGGAAACACCATATATTTT
>-|-|TRBV19|TRBJ1-6
CASAPEYSYNSPLHF
TGTGCCAGCGCACCTGAGTACTCCTATAATTCACCCCTCCACTTT
>-|-|TRBV9|TRBJ2-5
CASSANIGETQYF
TGTGCCAGCAGCGCAAATATCGGAGAGACCCAGTACTTC
>TRBD2|-|TRBV30|TRBJ2-1
CAWRPGLAGPSGEQFF
TGTGCCTGGAGACCGGGACTAGCGGGGCCATCCGGTGAGCAGTTCTTC
>-|once|TRBV6-6|TRBJ1-4
CASRPGQQTNEKLFF
TGTGCCAGCAGACCAGGACAGCAAACTAATGAAAAACTGTTTTTT